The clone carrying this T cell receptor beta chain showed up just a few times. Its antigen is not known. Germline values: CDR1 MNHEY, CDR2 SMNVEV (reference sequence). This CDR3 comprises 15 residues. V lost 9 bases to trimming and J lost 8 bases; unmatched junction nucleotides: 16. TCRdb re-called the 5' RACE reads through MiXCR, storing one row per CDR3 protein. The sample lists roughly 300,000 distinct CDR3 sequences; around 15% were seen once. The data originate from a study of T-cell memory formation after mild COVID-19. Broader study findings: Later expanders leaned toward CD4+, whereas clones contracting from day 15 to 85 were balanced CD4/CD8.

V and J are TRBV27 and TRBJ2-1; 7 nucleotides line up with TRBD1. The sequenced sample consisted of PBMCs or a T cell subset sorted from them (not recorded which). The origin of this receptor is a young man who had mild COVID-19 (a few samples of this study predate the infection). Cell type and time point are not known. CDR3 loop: CARTRTGETGDEQFF. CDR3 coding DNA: TGTGCCAGAACTAGAACAGGGGAAACTGGCGATGAGCAGTTCTTC.